Described below is a single T cell receptor beta chain sequence and its context. Its antigen is unidentified. This record comes from a study of CD8 T cells in Susac syndrome. The multiple sclerosis controls, all treatment-naive patients, had relapsing-remitting disease that was stable or active. The RNA, about 0.5 to 1 ug, was put through reverse transcription using random hexamers. MiXCR, applied by TCRdb to the immunoSEQ multiplex PCR reads, yields one record per CDR3 protein. This sample has some 150,000 distinct CDR3 sequences, with 94% found just once. General study results and limits: The study recognized that its TCR sequencing and HLA analysis covered a relatively small number of individuals.

The CDR3 length is 15 residues. Trimming cost V 6 bases and J 1 base; bases outside gene matches: 6. Per the germline V gene, CDR1 is KGHSH and CDR2 is LQKENI. This sequence was found in a human donor with multiple sclerosis. V gene TRBV18 combines with J gene TRBJ1-5, with 7 nucleotides matching TRBD1. Source material: CD8+ T cells from PBMCs. The CDR3 reads CASSPSQGSNQPQHF. The CDR3 nucleotides are TGTGCCAGCTCGCCCTCACAGGGGAGCAATCAGCCCCAGCATTTT.